The source of this TCR beta chain is a study of cytomegalovirus exposure and HLA in healthy donors. The ends lost 10 bases at V and 5 bases at J; junction bases unmatched: 19. The germline V gene encodes CDR1 SGHDT and CDR2 YYEEEE. The CDR3 extends over 17 amino acids. Primers included in the PCR were 60 Vbeta and 13 Jbeta primers. Data came from immunoSEQ multiplex PCR; TCRdb stores just in-frame clones and leaves some out. The sample includes some 60,000 clones, 65% to 80% of them seen just once. The origin of this receptor is a young woman in good health and CMV-seronegative. The sequencing sample was made of PBMCs. The chain couples TRBV5-6 to TRBJ2-1; TRBD2 matches at 9 bases. The CDR3 here is CASTPGTSFSYHNEQFF. Written as DNA, the CDR3 is TGTGCCTCCACGCCAGGGACTAGCTTTTCCTACCACAATGAGCAGTTCTTC. Full variable domain (remainder filled in from reference TRBV5-6 and TRBJ2-1): DAGVTQSPTHLIKTRGQQVTLRCSPKSGHDTVSWYQQALGQGPQFIFQYYEEEERQRGNFPDRFSGHQFPNYSSELNVNALLLGDSALYLCASTPGTSFSYHNEQFFGPGTRLTVL.